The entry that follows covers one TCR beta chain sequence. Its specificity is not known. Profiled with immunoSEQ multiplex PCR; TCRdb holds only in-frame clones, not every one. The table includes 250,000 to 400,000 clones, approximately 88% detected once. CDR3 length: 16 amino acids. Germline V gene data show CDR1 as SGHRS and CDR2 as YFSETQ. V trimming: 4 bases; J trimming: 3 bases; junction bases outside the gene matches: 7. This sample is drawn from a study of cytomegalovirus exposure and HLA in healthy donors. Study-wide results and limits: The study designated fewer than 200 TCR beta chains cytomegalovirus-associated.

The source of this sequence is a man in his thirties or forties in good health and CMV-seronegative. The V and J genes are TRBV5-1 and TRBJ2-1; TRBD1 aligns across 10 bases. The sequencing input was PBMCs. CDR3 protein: CASSLPRTGGYNEQFF. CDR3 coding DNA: TGCGCCAGCAGCCTGCCCCGGACAGGGGGCTACAATGAGCAGTTCTTC. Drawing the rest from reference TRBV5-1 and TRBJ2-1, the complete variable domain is KAGVTQTPRYLIKTRGQQVTLSCSPISGHRSVSWYQQTPGQGLQFLFEYFSETQRNKGNFPGRFSGRQFSNSRSEMNVSTLELGDSALYLCASSLPRTGGYNEQFFGPGTRLTVL.